This TCR beta chain was recovered during a study of shared clonotypes between healthy human individuals. The CDR3 has 14 residues. Germline loops: CDR1 SGDLS, CDR2 YYNGEE. V trimming: 5 bases; J trimming: 1 base; junction bases outside the gene matches: 3. Here immunoSEQ multiplex PCR was the method, and the copy in TCRdb shows in-frame clones only, minus some. Of 1 million to 1.3 million clones listed, approximately 80% are singletons. J is TRBJ2-5 and V is TRBV9; 9 nucleotides line up with TRBD2. The receptor's source is a man younger than 30 in good health. Some clones in this sample may be carry-over from other donors' samples. The sample consisted of memory CD4+ T cells from PBMCs. Subset noted: CD45RA-negative fraction. The CDR3 spells CASSAGGVQETQYF. DNA of the CDR3: TGTGCCAGCAGTGCGGGAGGGGTCCAAGAGACCCAGTACTTC.